This passage covers 22 T cell receptor beta chains from one sample sequenced in a study of cytomegalovirus exposure and HLA in healthy donors. PCR used 60 Vbeta primers and 13 Jbeta primers. TCRdb keeps only in-frame clones here, not all; method: immunoSEQ multiplex PCR. The profile shows more than 110,000 clones, 9.7% of them singletons. Sequencing used PBMCs. These receptors were obtained from a man aged 50-60 years in good health and CMV-seronegative.

The chain joins TRBV28 to TRBJ1-2; no firm D call. The CDR3 is 12 residues long. V was shortened by 3 bases and J by 3 bases, with 5 bases between the two germline ends. Germline V gene data show CDR1 as MDHEN and CDR2 as SYDVKM. The CDR3 nucleotides are TGTGCCAGCAGTTTGAGTGACTATGGCTACACCTTC. Protein product: CASSLSDYGYTF.

The chain carries TRBV6-6 and TRBJ2-3; 7 bases align to TRBD2. Germline lookup yields CDR1 MNHNY and CDR2 SVGAGI (reference sequence). The CDR3 covers 15 residues. With 2 bases clipped from V and 4 bases from J, the junction kept 6 bases outside the gene matches. This CDR3 is CASSYGGSGADTQYF. CDR3 in DNA: TGTGCCAGCAGTTACGGCGGGAGTGGCGCAGATACGCAGTATTTT.

This clone has more than one count but fewer than ten. The genes are TRBV10-2 and TRBJ2-2; 8 nucleotides line up with TRBD2. The germline CDR1 and CDR2 sequences are WSHSY and SAAADI. The J segment lost 5 bases and the V segment lost 6 bases, leaving 8 bases of the junction unmatched. The CDR3 length is 15 residues. In DNA, the CDR3 is TGCGCCAGCAGCGATAGCGGGGATGGGACCGGGGAGCTGTTTTTT. Residues: CASSDSGDGTGELFF.

The rearrangement links TRBV11-2 to TRBJ2-5; D may be TRBD2 (5 bases). The ends were cut back, 2 bases at V and 0 bases at J, with 7 bases in the middle. Germline V gives CDR1 SGHAT, CDR2 FQNNGV. The CDR3 has 14 residues. CDR3 region: CASSLRADQETQYF. The CDR3 nucleotides are TGTGCCAGCAGCTTAAGAGCGGACCAAGAGACCCAGTACTTC.

This chain connects TRBV6-1 to TRBJ2-3; 10 nucleotides align to TRBD1. CDR3 length equals 16 residues. Trimming cost V 3 bases and J 2 bases; bases outside gene matches: 5. CDR1 and CDR2 from the germline V gene are MNHNS and SASEGT. Here the CDR3 DNA reads TGTGCCAGCAGTGACTACCGACAGGGGGCCACAGATACGCAGTATTTT. It encodes CASSDYRQGATDTQYF.

This clone was observed a handful of times. The rearrangement joins TRBV25-1 to TRBJ2-1; the D gene is possibly TRBD1 (6 bases). Germline V gives CDR1 MGHDK, CDR2 SYGVNS. V dropped 4 bases and J dropped 8 bases, with 21 bases sitting between them. The CDR3 runs 16 residues. The CDR3 bases are TGTGCCAGCAGTGGTCAGCGAGGCCCCGAGGGGGATGAGCAGTTCTTC. This encodes CASSGQRGPEGDEQFF.

V usage is TRBV27 and J usage is TRBJ2-7, with 8 bases aligning to TRBD1. CDR3 length: 15 amino acids. Germline V gene lookup returns CDR1 MNHEY and CDR2 SMNVEV (reference sequence). Trimming took 0 bases from V and 4 from J; bases not matched to a gene: 5. The DNA of the CDR3 is TGTGCCAGCAGTTTATCAAGAGGACAGGGTTACGAGCAGTACTTC. Translation: CASSLSRGQGYEQYF.

CDR3 sequence reads: CAWSAQGTGTQYF. In DNA, the CDR3 is TGTGCCTGGAGTGCCCAGGGGACGGGGACCCAGTACTTC. The rearrangement links TRBV30 to TRBJ2-5; TRBD1 is a possible D gene (6 bases). CDR1 and CDR2 from the germline V gene are GTSNPN and SVGIG (reference sequence). The V and J ends lost 1 base and 7 bases respectively, with 13 bases between them. CDR3 length equals 13 residues.

The chain has TRBV30 and TRBJ2-5; D possibly corresponds to TRBD1 (6 bases). Germline V CDR1 and CDR2: GTSNPN, SVGIG (reference sequence). Trimming took off 0 bases at V and 2 bases at J, with 10 bases between the two ends. The length of the CDR3 is 14 residues. In DNA, the CDR3 is TGTGCCTGGAGTGTGGGGGACACGCAAGAGACCCAGTACTTC. It is translated as CAWSVGDTQETQYF.

The sample holds a few counts of this clone. The chain is built from TRBV7-9 and TRBJ2-3; D is uncertain. CDR3 size: 11 residues. V shed 3 bases and J shed 5 bases, with 3 bases lying between them. CDR1 SEHNR and CDR2 FQNEAQ come from the germline V gene (reference sequence). CDR3 nucleotides: TGTGCCAGCAGCTTGCGAGATACGCAGTATTTT. Translation: CASSLRDTQYF. The entire variable domain, with the rest obtained from reference TRBV7-9 and TRBJ2-3, is as follows: DTGVSQNPRHKITKRGQNVTFRCDPISEHNRLYWYRQTLGQGPEFLTYFQNEAQLEKSRLLSDRFSAERPKGSFSTLEIQRTEQGDSAMYLCASSLRDTQYFGPGTRLTVL.

This clone appeared a few times. The chain links TRBV23-1 to TRBJ1-2, with 7 bases fitting TRBD1. TRBV23-1 is marked as an open reading frame, function uncertain. The CDR3 sequence is 14 residues long. Trimming removed 2 bases from V and 6 bases from J; junction bases left unmatched: 6. CDR3 in DNA: TGCGCCAGCAGTCAAGACAGGGAACCTCATGGCTACACCTTC. Its translation: CASSQDREPHGYTF.

The rearrangement joins TRBV19 to TRBJ2-2, with 10 bases fitting TRBD1. The CDR3 totals 15 residues. The V and J ends lost 10 bases and 7 bases, in that order; junction bases with no gene match: 12. From germline, CDR1 is LNHDA and CDR2 SQIVND (reference sequence). The CDR3 coding sequence is TGTGCCACCAAACCCGACAGGGGGCTCCTCGGGGAGCTGTTTTTT. Amino acids: CATKPDRGLLGELFF.

The chain joins TRBV28 to TRBJ2-1; D may be TRBD2 (6 bases). CDR1 and CDR2 from the germline V gene are MDHEN and SYDVKM. V lost 6 bases, J lost 2 bases, and 14 bases lay in between. This CDR3 spans 15 amino acids. The CDR3 sequence is CASRGAGRAYNEQFF. The CDR3 DNA reads as TGTGCCAGCAGGGGCGCGGGACGGGCCTACAATGAGCAGTTCTTC.

The rearrangement links TRBV18 to TRBJ1-1; TRBD1 matches at 8 bases. After removal of 5 bases from V and 0 bases from J, the junction contained 8 bases not matched to a gene. Germline CDR1 KGHSH, CDR2 LQKENI. CDR3 size: 16 residues. This CDR3 is CASSSGQGAMNTEAFF. CDR3 bases: TGTGCCAGCTCATCCGGACAGGGCGCCATGAACACTGAAGCTTTCTTT.

This clone was seen only a few times. This chain uses TRBV11-2 with TRBJ1-2; D gene unclear. CDR3 length: 14 amino acids. Germline V gene lookup returns CDR1 SGHAT and CDR2 FQNNGV. Trimming removed 0 bases from V and 4 bases from J, with 9 bases in between. The CDR3 is CASSLDAETYGYTF. The CDR3 region has the DNA TGTGCCAGCAGCTTAGATGCGGAAACCTATGGCTACACCTTC. Drawing the rest from reference TRBV11-2 and TRBJ1-2, the complete variable domain is EAGVAQSPRYKIIEKRQSVAFWCNPISGHATLYWYQQILGQGPKLLIQFQNNGVVDDSQLPKDRFSAERLKGVDSTLKIQPAKLEDSAVYLCASSLDAETYGYTFGSGTRLTVV.

V is TRBV25-1 and J is TRBJ1-1, with D perhaps TRBD1 (6 bases). Germline V gene lookup returns CDR1 MGHDK and CDR2 SYGVNS. V was pared by 4 bases and J by 4 bases, with 10 bases between. There are 13 residues in the CDR3. The CDR3: CASSGGQLTEAFF. In nucleotides, the CDR3 is TGTGCCAGCAGTGGGGGGCAGCTCACTGAAGCTTTCTTT.

This clone was seen more than once but under ten times. V is TRBV6-5 and J is TRBJ2-7, with D perhaps TRBD2 (5 bases). Germline-derived CDR1 and CDR2 are MNHEY and SVGAGI. CDR3 length equals 16 residues. Trimming removed 4 bases from V and 4 bases from J, with 20 bases in between. CDR3 coding DNA: TGTGCCAGCAGTTCGGATACGGGATCAATATCTTACGAGCAGTACTTC. Translation: CASSSDTGSISYEQYF.

A few counts support this clone. CDR3 coding DNA: TGTGCCAGCAGCAAACGGAACAGGCGCTCCTACAATGAGCAGTTCTTC. Its translation is CASSKRNRRSYNEQFF. The rearrangement uses TRBV21-1 and TRBJ2-1; the table's TRBD1 call for D was not verified on the DNA. TRBV21-1 is termed a pseudogene. The CDR3 loop spans 16 amino acids.

The V gene is TRBV29-1, the J gene TRBJ1-1, with 8 bases lining up with TRBD1. The CDR3 runs 13 residues. V trimming: 5 bases; J trimming: 4 bases; junction bases outside the gene matches: 6. Germline CDR1 and CDR2: SQVTM and ANQGSEA. As DNA, the CDR3 is TGCAGCGTTCTTGACAGGGGTGGCACTGAAGCTTTCTTT. It yields the protein CSVLDRGGTEAFF.

This clone was seen a handful of times. This sequence joins TRBV5-1 and TRBJ1-6; 10 bases are shared with TRBD1. With 4 bases clipped from V and 8 bases from J, the junction kept 3 bases outside the gene matches. The CDR3 extends over 14 amino acids. Germline V gene sequence: CDR1 SGHRS, CDR2 YFSETQ. Here the CDR3 reads CASSPGQGDSPLHF. CDR3 in DNA: TGCGCCAGCAGCCCCGGACAGGGGGATTCACCCCTCCACTTT.

This clone was counted only a few times. The rearrangement joins TRBV6-1 to TRBJ1-4, with D unclear. Trimming removed 6 bases at V and 1 base at J, with 9 bases between. CDR3 size: 14 residues. CDR1 is MNHNS and CDR2 is SASEGT in the germline V gene. CDR3: CASSSVITNEKLFF. In nucleotides, the CDR3 is TGTGCCAGCAGCTCGGTAATAACTAATGAAAAACTGTTTTTT.

The rearrangement uses TRBV6-5 and TRBJ2-7; D ambiguous. V lost 0 bases, J lost 5 bases, and 14 bases lay in between. Germline-derived CDR1 and CDR2 are MNHEY and SVGAGI. This CDR3 spans 15 amino acids. The CDR3 protein is CASSYSSRVVHEQYF. Written as DNA, the CDR3 is TGTGCCAGCAGTTACTCGAGTCGCGTCGTTCACGAGCAGTACTTC.